These 25 T cell receptor beta chains share one sample of origin, sequenced in a study of cytomegalovirus exposure and HLA in healthy donors. The primer mix had 60 Vbeta and 13 Jbeta primers. Assay used: immunoSEQ multiplex PCR; TCRdb lists only in-frame clones, some missing. Among 95,000 to 110,000 clones listed, roughly three quarters were seen once. Sequenced material: PBMCs. The receptors here all came from a man aged 18 to 29 in good health and CMV-seronegative.

The table lists this clone with a few counts. Written as DNA, the CDR3 is TGTGCCACCAGACCTAGCGGGGGCCACTCCTACAATGAGCAGTTCTTC. It yields the protein CATRPSGGHSYNEQFF. The chain combines TRBV15 with TRBJ2-1; 10 bases match TRBD2. Germline lookup yields CDR1 LNHNV and CDR2 YYDKDF (reference sequence). The V gene end was trimmed by 6 bases and the J gene end by 0 bases; junction bases not matched to a gene: 5. CDR3 length: 16 amino acids.

This clone was observed a few times. The chain links TRBV5-1 to TRBJ2-2; perhaps TRBD1 as D (5 bases). The germline V gene has CDR1 SGHRS and CDR2 YFSETQ. Deletions cut 0 bases from V and 5 bases from J, with 20 bases between. This CDR3 is built from 18 residues. DNA of the CDR3: TGCGCCAGCAGCTTGGCTGGGATTGGTTTAGGGGTGACCGGGGAGCTGTTTTTT. Translating it yields CASSLAGIGLGVTGELFF.

This chain links TRBV19 with TRBJ1-2, with 8 bases aligning to TRBD1. This CDR3 has 13 amino acids. Looked up from germline, CDR1 is LNHDA and CDR2 is SQIVND (reference sequence). The ends lost 9 bases at V and 7 bases at J; junction bases unmatched: 10. The CDR3 spells CASRTGTPSGYTF. CDR3 nucleotide sequence: TGTGCCAGCCGGACAGGGACCCCAAGTGGCTACACCTTC.

V and J are TRBV5-1 and TRBJ1-1; D gene unclear. This CDR3 has 15 residues. The germline V gene encodes CDR1 SGHRS and CDR2 YFSETQ. The V end lost 5 bases, the J end lost 5 bases, and 19 bases lay between the germline ends. The CDR3 loop is CASRPGSPVGTEAFF. The CDR3 DNA follows: TGCGCCAGCAGACCGGGGAGCCCAGTTGGAACTGAAGCTTTCTTT.

This clone was counted only a few times. The CDR3, as DNA: TGTGCCAGCAGCCTACAGGTTATGAACACTGAAGCTTTCTTT. This sequence encodes CASSLQVMNTEAFF. V is TRBV5-8 and J is TRBJ1-1, with D maybe TRBD1 (5 bases). Germline CDR1 reads SGHTS; CDR2 reads YDEGEE. CDR3 size: 14 residues. Trimming stripped 4 bases from V and 0 bases from J, with 10 bases between.

This chain connects TRBV2 to TRBJ2-1; TRBD1 aligns across 7 bases. Germline values: CDR1 SNHLY, CDR2 FYNNEI. The V gene end was trimmed by 4 bases and the J gene end by 9 bases; junction bases not matched to a gene: 9. This CDR3 is built from 14 residues. The CDR3 sequence is CASSGADRILEQFF. CDR3 bases: TGTGCCAGCAGTGGTGCGGACAGGATACTTGAGCAGTTCTTC.

About this clone itself: A read error may explain this, as a much larger clone is one base away. The chain recombines TRBV7-7 with TRBJ2-7, with D possibly being TRBD1 (6 bases). The CDR3 covers 13 residues. Per the germline V gene, CDR1 is SSHAT and CDR2 is FNYEAQ (reference sequence). The V end lost 5 bases, the J end lost 2 bases, and 10 bases lay between the germline ends. The CDR3 DNA sequence: TGTGCCAGCAGCGATTGGACAGCCTACGAGCAGTACTTC. Residues: CASSDWTAYEQYF.

The rearrangement links TRBV6-1 to TRBJ1-1, with 9 bases matching TRBD1. The CDR3 extends over 15 amino acids. V was pared by 6 bases and J by 2 bases, with 7 bases of the junction left unmatched. CDR1 MNHNS and CDR2 SASEGT come from the germline V gene. In nucleotides, the CDR3 is TGTGCCAGCAGGATGTGGGGACAGGGTAACACTGAAGCTTTCTTT. It yields the protein CASRMWGQGNTEAFF.

This clone was observed a single time. The gene calls are TRBV9 and TRBJ1-2; 7 positions agree with TRBD1. With V trimmed by 2 bases and J by 4 bases, 2 bases remained unmatched. The CDR3 is made up of 13 amino acids. Germline V CDR1 and CDR2: SGDLS, YYNGEE. The CDR3 DNA reads TGTGCCAGCAGCGTTACAGGGGCCTATGGCTACACCTTC. Its translation: CASSVTGAYGYTF.

The chain has TRBV27 and TRBJ1-1; possible D gene TRBD1, 6 bases. CDR3 length equals 15 residues. Germline lookup yields CDR1 MNHEY and CDR2 SMNVEV (reference sequence). V lost 2 bases, J lost 5 bases, and 15 bases lay in between. The CDR3: CASSLRGTGGTEAFF. Here the CDR3 DNA reads TGTGCCAGCAGTTTAAGGGGGACCGGTGGGACTGAAGCTTTCTTT.

The table lists this clone with a few counts. This chain uses TRBV6-4 with TRBJ2-1, with TRBD2 identical over 11 bases. Germline trimming cut 0 bases from V and 7 bases from J; bases unmatched to any gene: 8. The germline CDR1 and CDR2 sequences are MRHNA and SNTAGT. CDR3 size: 17 residues. The CDR3 DNA follows: TGTGCCAGCAGTGACTCGTTTAGCGGGGGGGCCGTTAATGAGCAGTTCTTC. It encodes CASSDSFSGGAVNEQFF.

The chain carries TRBV5-1 and TRBJ2-5; possible D gene TRBD2, 5 bases. V gave up 2 bases and J gave up 2 bases, with 13 bases separating them. The germline V gene encodes CDR1 SGHRS and CDR2 YFSETQ. This CDR3 spans 15 amino acids. CDR3 residues: CASSFGRQLQETQYF. CDR3 coding DNA: TGCGCCAGCAGCTTTGGGAGACAACTACAAGAGACCCAGTACTTC.

This rearrangement joins TRBV9 to TRBJ2-1; 10 positions agree with TRBD1. This CDR3 has 15 residues. V shed 4 bases and J 5 bases; nucleotides not matched to a gene: 6. CDR1 is SGDLS, CDR2 YYNGEE, per germline. CDR3 amino acids: CASSSGGTGDNEQFF. The CDR3 DNA reads as TGTGCCAGCAGCTCCGGGGGGACAGGGGACAATGAGCAGTTCTTC.

V usage is TRBV27 and J usage is TRBJ1-6; 9 nucleotides align to TRBD1. The V segment lost 7 bases and the J segment 9 bases; nucleotides outside the gene matches: 10. Per the germline V gene, CDR1 is MNHEY and CDR2 is SMNVEV (reference sequence). This CDR3 region has 15 residues. This chain's CDR3 is CASTLGQGNSSPLHF. CDR3 coding DNA: TGTGCCAGCACCCTGGGACAGGGAAATAGTTCACCCCTCCACTTT.

V is TRBV7-9 and J is TRBJ2-3; D is ambiguous. The CDR3 covers 17 residues. Germline-derived CDR1 and CDR2 are SEHNR and FQNEAQ (reference sequence). V was trimmed by 3 bases and J by 1 base, leaving 17 bases between them. The CDR3 nucleotides are TGTGCCAGCAGCTTCTCTTCCACCGGAGTCGGCACAGATACGCAGTATTTT. This translates into CASSFSSTGVGTDTQYF.

The CDR3 loop reads CASSLAGGVSGNTIYF. CDR3 sequence (DNA): TGTGCCAGCAGCTTAGCCGGGGGGGTCTCTGGAAACACCATATATTTT. The chain links TRBV7-9 to TRBJ1-3; maybe TRBD1 (5 bases). Germline-derived CDR1 and CDR2 are SEHNR and FQNEAQ (reference sequence). The CDR3 length is 16 residues. V lost 0 bases and J 0 bases, leaving 9 bases between the germline ends.

V usage is TRBV4-1 and J usage is TRBJ1-5; no definite D call. Looked up from germline, CDR1 is MGHRA and CDR2 is YSYEKL. This CDR3 comprises 14 residues. Deletions cut 2 bases from V and 7 bases from J, with 12 bases between. CDR3 bases: TGCGCCAGCAGCCAATCGGAAGGGAGGCAGCCCCAGCATTTT. Translation gives CASSQSEGRQPQHF.

The V call is TRBV19, the J call TRBJ1-5; the match to TRBD1 covers 10 bases. Germline trimming cut 3 bases from V and 4 bases from J; bases unmatched to any gene: 9. The CDR3 spans 17 residues. Per the germline V gene, CDR1 is LNHDA and CDR2 is SQIVND (reference sequence). The CDR3 protein is CASSINGGGQGNQPQHF. CDR3 DNA sequence: TGTGCCAGTAGTATTAACGGTGGGGGACAGGGGAATCAGCCCCAGCATTTT.

The table lists this clone with a few counts. The germline gene is not matched at one end of the junction; a read error may be the cause. J is TRBJ1-2 and V is TRBV19; a weak D match, TRBD1 (5 bases). CDR1 and CDR2 from the germline V gene are LNHDA and SQIVND (reference sequence). The CDR3 loop spans 12 amino acids. The CDR3 DNA is TGTGCCAGTAGTTTGGGTCTCTGGGACTACCCCTTC. Protein sequence: CASSLGLWDYPF.

The DNA of the CDR3 is TGCGCCAGCAGCCAAGACTCGGCTAGCGGGGTTACTAGTACAGATACGCAGTATTTT. Amino acids: CASSQDSASGVTSTDTQYF. The chain uses TRBV4-3 and TRBJ2-3; TRBD2 matches at 9 bases. V lost 0 bases, J lost 3 bases, and 13 bases stayed unmatched. This CDR3 is 19 amino acids long. Germline CDR1 reads LGHNA; CDR2 reads YSLEER.

CDR3 DNA sequence: TGCGCCAGCAGCCCCTCCGGGACAGTCGTCTCCTACGAGCAGTACTTC. It translates to CASSPSGTVVSYEQYF. This chain joins TRBV5-1 and TRBJ2-7, with 7 bases identical to TRBD1. Germline CDR1 is SGHRS and CDR2 is YFSETQ. CDR3 length equals 16 residues. The V segment lost 4 bases and the J segment 0 bases; nucleotides outside the gene matches: 10.

The chain recombines TRBV11-3 with TRBJ2-2, with 7 bases fitting TRBD1. The CDR3 is made up of 15 amino acids. After removal of 1 base from V and 1 base from J, the junction contained 0 bases not matched to a gene. Germline CDR1 is SGHNT and CDR2 is YENEEA. CDR3 in DNA: TGTGCCAGCAGCTTAGCAGGGGGGAACACCGGGGAGCTGTTTTTT. Translated, it gives CASSLAGGNTGELFF.

The chain links TRBV5-8 to TRBJ1-6; D gene ambiguous. This CDR3 has 12 residues. Trimming took 7 bases from V and 7 from J, leaving 9 bases between them. CDR1 is SGHTS and CDR2 is YDEGEE in the germline V gene. The DNA for the CDR3 is TGTGCCAGCGGCCCCTCAAATTCACCCCTCCACTTT. This encodes CASGPSNSPLHF.

This sequence joins TRBV5-1 and TRBJ2-7; weak D call: TRBD1 (5 bases). Between the trimmed V and J ends, which lost 4 bases and 6 bases, there was a span of 11 bases. Germline V lookup: CDR1 SGHRS, CDR2 YFSETQ. CDR3 length: 12 amino acids. CDR3 residues: CASSREGVEQYF. The CDR3 bases are TGCGCCAGCAGCCGAGAAGGGGTCGAGCAGTACTTC. The variable domain in full, with the rest retrieved from reference TRBV5-1 and TRBJ2-7, is KAGVTQTPRYLIKTRGQQVTLSCSPISGHRSVSWYQQTPGQGLQFLFEYFSETQRNKGNFPGRFSGRQFSNSRSEMNVSTLELGDSALYLCASSREGVEQYFGPGTRLTVT.

This clone showed up just a few times. The chain combines TRBV6-1 with TRBJ1-1; 8 nucleotides match TRBD1. Germline CDR1 reads MNHNS; CDR2 reads SASEGT. This CDR3 spans 14 amino acids. CDR3 in amino acids: CVVSETGVNTEAFF. The CDR3 coding sequence is TGTGTCGTTAGCGAGACAGGGGTAAACACTGAAGCTTTCTTT.